A selection of T cell receptor beta chains follows, all from one sample in a study of blood T cells in healthy people across ages. One entry per CDR3 protein results from TCRdb running MiXCR on the 5' RACE reads. This table holds roughly 1.6 million distinct CDR3 sequences, about 35% found once. Sequenced sample: blood. These TCRs come from a woman in her 30s in good health. CDR3s include the opening cysteine and the closing phenylalanine or tryptophan.

>TRBV14
CASSPVAGQFVNTEAFF
>TRBV29-1
CSVVRGGGNYGYTF
>TRBV4-1
CASSHPSGTSGRWRTDTQYF
>TRBV11-2
CASSLLGTREDEQYF
>TRBV28
CASSRPPTDTQYF
>TRBV4-1
CASSQGPFGGGTDTQYF
>TRBV7-3
CASSLTALGQGDTEAFF
>TRBV27
CASSPRTGGEAFF
>TRBV28
CASRQTGGIRLNTEAFF
>TRBV4-1
CASSLTGIADTQYF
>TRBV11-2
CASSARGATSVFSSYNEQFF
>TRBV7-3
CASSIQGGANVLTF
>TRBV6-1
CASSGGGVTRNTQYF
>TRBV29-1
CSVAGGALVLNEQFF
>TRBV20-1
CSATKDVRQAYNEQFF
>TRBV28
CASSLYIESADTQYF
>TRBV28
CTSSRQGAHEQYF
>TRBV20-1
CSAGDRVSEQYF
>TRBV9
CASSAIAGGQETQYF
>TRBV4-1
CASSPRDGVYEQYF
>TRBV20-1
CSARRDELGYEQYF
>TRBV20-1
CSAPDRQGAKNIQYF
>TRBV27
CASRTGDLNYGYTF
>TRBV11-2
CASSTLGGSVGFF
>TRBV20-1
CSASYRALSYNEQFF
>TRBV27
CASRRTGFKDGYTF
>TRBV4-2
CTSSQDVRGLFWDEQYF
>TRBV7-9
CASSLAVSADNEKLFF
>TRBV5-1
CASSGTSSFEQFF
>TRBV20-1
CSARAPRESSYEQYF
>TRBV20-1
CSASGTGPNYSNQPQHF
>TRBV5-1
CASSLDSLGNPPLHF
>TRBV10-3
CAITRTGENGYTF
>TRBV5-1
CASSSANGQYLSYNSPLHF
>TRBV7-2
CASRSTSGTWVTQYF
>TRBV2
CASSQLPRASGGATTQYF
>TRBV7-2
CASSPGMSSYNEQFF
>TRBV19
CASRERNTEAFF
>TRBV9
CASSVGRDSFNNEQYF
>TRBV5-6
CASSNQGITKETQYF
>TRBV29-1
CSARTGSNEKLFF
>TRBV28
CASSLRGGIQPQHF
>TRBV12-3/TRBV12-4
CASSLPGPGGAKNEQFF
>TRBV27
CASSQEPGQSDGYTF
>TRBV12-5
CASGLTLGVGSYGYTF
>TRBV29-1
CSVELRGGYTF
>TRBV7-2
CASSLDRGPYGYTF
>TRBV3-1
CASTIEEDATNEKLFF
>TRBV28
CASRTQGPEDIGELFF
>TRBV6-5
CASSYSIMAGAGDTQYF
>TRBV20-1
CSAPTFQGGSKGEQYF
>TRBV5-5
CASSLALAAQETQYF
>TRBV3-1
CASSTVSSGANVLTF